This TCR beta chain was documented in a study of blood T cell repertoires in COVID-19. Those who participated ranged in age from about 18 to 95 years and resided in approximately 26 US areas. Self-reported history from a screening survey and questionnaire set each donor's cohort. The method was immunoSEQ multiplex PCR; TCRdb's version includes in-frame clones alone and lacks a portion of them. The data show approximately 210,000 clones, almost 90% seen once. The CDR3 is 15 amino acids. Per the germline V gene, CDR1 is LNHDA and CDR2 is SQIVND (reference sequence). Trimming at V came to 3 bases and at J to 5 bases, leaving 5 bases not matched to a gene.

This TCR derives from a woman in her forties or fifties with acute COVID-19. Sequenced material: PBMCs or T cells enriched from blood (not recorded which). The V call is TRBV19, the J call TRBJ1-5, with 9 bases matching TRBD1. The CDR3 spells CASSIGTGYHQPQHF. In nucleotides, the CDR3 is TGTGCCAGTAGTATTGGGACAGGGTATCATCAGCCCCAGCATTTT.